This note documents a single TCR beta chain sequence. Its antigen is undetermined. The data are from a study of CD8 T cells in ankylosing spondylitis. Study conclusions and caveats: Clones linked to the disease showed a CD8+ phenotype. They occurred at relatively low frequencies in peripheral blood.

The CDR3 extends over 13 amino acids. The V gene lost 6 bases and the J gene lost 9 bases, with 15 bases spanning the gap. Germline CDR1 is MNHNS and CDR2 is SASEGT. Using quantitative 5'-RACE with molecular barcodes, the authors made TCR beta libraries. TCRdb used MiXCR to reprocess the 5' RACE reads, holding one entry per CDR3 protein. This table has 200,000 to 250,000 distinct CDR3 sequences, roughly 10% appearing once. The sequencing sample was made of blood, either unsorted or a sorted T cell fraction (not recorded which). The chain carries TRBV6-1 and TRBJ2-4, with unresolved D. The TCR was taken from a male donor with ankylosing spondylitis or in good health (not recorded which). The CDR3 is CASRTLGRGIQYF. The CDR3 coding sequence is TGTGCCAGCAGAACCCTCGGACGAGGCATTCAGTACTTC.